This TCR beta chain was found in a study of PD-L1 blockade in urothelial cancer. Study-wide context: Male sex and bladder-origin urothelial cancer were recorded for twenty-five of 29 patients.

TCRdb's copy holds only in-frame clones and misses some; the assay was immunoSEQ multiplex PCR. The sample gives nearly 30,000 clones, around 87% of which show up once; about 3.4% is in the top ten. On this clone itself: The antigen remains undetermined.

Broader study findings: Tumor-linked clones in blood grew more by 3 weeks in durable-benefit patients.

The J segment lost 6 bases and the V segment lost 7 bases, leaving 10 bases of the junction unmatched. The V gene's germline CDR1 is MNHEY and CDR2 SVGAGI. This CDR3 has 15 amino acids. It was locally advanced or metastatic urothelial carcinoma that patients had. Patients yielded 1 to 8 samples each, pretreatment and on-treatment. This clonotype was sampled from a man aged 50-60 years with urothelial cancer. The genes are TRBV6-5 and TRBJ1-5; 9 bases fit TRBD1. The sequences come from PBMCs, collected around atezolizumab (anti-PD-L1) treatment. Here the CDR3 DNA reads TGTGCCAGCAAAAAGACAGGGGGAATGGTTCAGCCCCAGCATTTT. Its protein is CASKKTGGMVQPQHF.